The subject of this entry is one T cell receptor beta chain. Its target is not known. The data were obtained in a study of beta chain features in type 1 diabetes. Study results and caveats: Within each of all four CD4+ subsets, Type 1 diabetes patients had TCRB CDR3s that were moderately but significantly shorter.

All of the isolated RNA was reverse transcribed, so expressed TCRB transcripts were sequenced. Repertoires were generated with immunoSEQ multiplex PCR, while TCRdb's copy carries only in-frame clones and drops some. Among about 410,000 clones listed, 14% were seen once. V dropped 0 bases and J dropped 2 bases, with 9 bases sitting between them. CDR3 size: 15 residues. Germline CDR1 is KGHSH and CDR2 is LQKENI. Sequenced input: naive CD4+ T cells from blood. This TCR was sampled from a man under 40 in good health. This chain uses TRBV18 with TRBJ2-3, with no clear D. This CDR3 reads CASSPPMGFTDTQYF. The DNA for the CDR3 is TGTGCCAGCTCACCACCAATGGGCTTCACAGATACGCAGTATTTT.